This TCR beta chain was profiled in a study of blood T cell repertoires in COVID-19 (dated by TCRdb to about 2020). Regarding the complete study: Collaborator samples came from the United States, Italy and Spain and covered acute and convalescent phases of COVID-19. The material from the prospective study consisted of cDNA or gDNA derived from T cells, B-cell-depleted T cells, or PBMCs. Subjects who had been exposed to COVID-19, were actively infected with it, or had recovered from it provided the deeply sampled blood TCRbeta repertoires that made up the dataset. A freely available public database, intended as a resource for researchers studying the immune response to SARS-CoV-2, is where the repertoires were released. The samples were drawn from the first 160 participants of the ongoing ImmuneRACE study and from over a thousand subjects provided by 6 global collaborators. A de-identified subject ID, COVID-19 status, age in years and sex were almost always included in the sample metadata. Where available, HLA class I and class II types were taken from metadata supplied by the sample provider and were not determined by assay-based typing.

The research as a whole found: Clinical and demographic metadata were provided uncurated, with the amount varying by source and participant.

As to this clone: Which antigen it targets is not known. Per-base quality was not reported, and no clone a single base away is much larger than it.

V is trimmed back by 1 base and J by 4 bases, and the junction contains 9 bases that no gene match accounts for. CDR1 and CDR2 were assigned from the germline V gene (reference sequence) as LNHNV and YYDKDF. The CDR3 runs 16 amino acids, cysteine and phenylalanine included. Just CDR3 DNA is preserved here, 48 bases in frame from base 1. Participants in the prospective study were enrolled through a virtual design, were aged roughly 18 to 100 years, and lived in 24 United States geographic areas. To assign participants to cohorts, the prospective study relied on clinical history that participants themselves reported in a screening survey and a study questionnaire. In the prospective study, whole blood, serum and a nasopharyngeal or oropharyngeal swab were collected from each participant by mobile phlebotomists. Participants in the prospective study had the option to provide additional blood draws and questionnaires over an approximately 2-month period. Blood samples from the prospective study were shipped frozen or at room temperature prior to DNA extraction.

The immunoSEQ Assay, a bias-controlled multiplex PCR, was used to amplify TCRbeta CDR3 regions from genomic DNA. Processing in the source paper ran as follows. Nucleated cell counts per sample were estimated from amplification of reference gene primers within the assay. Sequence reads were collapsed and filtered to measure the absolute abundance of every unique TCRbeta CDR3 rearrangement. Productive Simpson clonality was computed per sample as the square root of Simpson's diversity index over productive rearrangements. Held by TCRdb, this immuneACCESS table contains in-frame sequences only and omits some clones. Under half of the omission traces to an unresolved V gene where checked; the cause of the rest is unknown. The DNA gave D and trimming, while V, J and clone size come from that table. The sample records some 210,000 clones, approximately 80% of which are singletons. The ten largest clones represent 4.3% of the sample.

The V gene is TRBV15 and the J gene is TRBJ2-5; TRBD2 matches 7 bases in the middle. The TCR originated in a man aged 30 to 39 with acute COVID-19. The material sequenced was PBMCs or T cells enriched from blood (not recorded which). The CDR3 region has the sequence CATSRATAGVGETQYF. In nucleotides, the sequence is TGTGCCACCAGCAGAGCGACGGCGGGGGTTGGAGAGACCCAGTACTTC. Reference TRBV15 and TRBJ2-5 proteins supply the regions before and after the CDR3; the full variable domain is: DAMVIQNPRYQVTQFGKPVTLSCSQTLNHNVMYWYQQKSSQAPKLLFHYYDKDFNNEADTPDNFQSRRPNTSFCFLDIRSPGLGDTAMYLCATSRATAGVGETQYFGPGTRLLVL.